This TCR beta chain was captured in a study of T-cell reconstitution after alpha-beta-depleted transplantation in children. This CDR3 is 13 amino acids long. The germline CDR1 and CDR2 sequences are SQVTM and ANQGSEA. V lost 8 bases and J lost 4; bases outside the gene matches: 10. Unique molecular identifiers featured in how the TCRbeta library was prepared. TCRdb processed the PCR reads anew with MiXCR; each CDR3 protein has one entry. The sample shows some 500,000 distinct CDR3 sequences, about a sixth of them seen only once. The chain is built from TRBV29-1 and TRBJ1-2; 7 bases are a match to TRBD1. This clonotype originated in a human donor who donated a stem cell graft to a child with acute lymphoblastic leukemia. The sample in question was PBMCs from the stem cell graft donor, obtained from the stem cell graft. In DNA form, the CDR3 reads TGCAGCTCCGGAGGGGGCTCGGCCTATGGCTACACCTTC. It codes for CSSGGGSAYGYTF.